The 23 T cell receptor beta chains given below trace back to one sample, sequenced in a study of response to subunit inactivated influenza vaccine. One entry per CDR3 protein, called by TCRdb with MiXCR from the RT-PCR reads. The data hold over 750,000 distinct CDR3 sequences, with around 21% observed a single time. The sequenced sample was PBMCs from blood, obtained roughly 5 days after vaccination. The source of these receptors is a middle-aged man who received an inactivated influenza vaccine.

This clonotype was counted ten times or more. The gene calls are TRBV20-1 and TRBJ2-7; possibly TRBD1 or TRBD2 for D (5 bases each). The CDR3 has 15 amino acids. The V and J ends lost 1 base and 3 bases respectively, with 16 bases between them. Germline-derived CDR1 and CDR2 are DFQATT and SNEGSKA (reference sequence). CDR3 nucleotides: TGCAGTGCTAGAGTATTCGGGACGGGTGACTACGAGCAGTACTTC. Translated, it gives CSARVFGTGDYEQYF.

The rearrangement links TRBV7-2 to TRBJ1-5, with 9 bases identical to TRBD1. CDR1 is SGHTA, CDR2 FQGNSA, per germline. CDR3 length: 17 amino acids. The trim removed 5 bases at V and 0 bases at J, leaving 8 bases unmatched. The CDR3 spells CASSSGTGYYSNQPQHF. The CDR3 DNA reads TGTGCCAGCAGCAGCGGGACAGGGTATTATAGCAATCAGCCCCAGCATTTT.

Ten or more counts support this clonotype. This chain joins TRBV5-4 and TRBJ1-2; no clear D gene. The germline V gene encodes CDR1 SGHNT and CDR2 YYREEE (reference sequence). The length of the CDR3 is 14 residues. The V gene lost 0 bases and the J gene lost 0 bases, with 6 bases spanning the gap. Here the CDR3 reads CASSLDGTNYGYTF. The CDR3 DNA reads TGTGCCAGCAGCTTGGACGGAACTAACTATGGCTACACCTTC.

The genes are TRBV5-1 and TRBJ2-3; TRBD2 matches at 12 bases. The junction had 13 bases not matched to a gene; V was cut back by 0 bases and J by 5 bases. The germline gives CDR1 SGHRS, CDR2 YFSETQ. CDR3 length: 19 residues. CDR3: CASSLEGSKLAGGRDTQYF. CDR3 in DNA: TGCGCCAGCAGCTTGGAAGGATCCAAACTAGCGGGGGGTAGAGATACGCAGTATTTT.

The chain is built from TRBV11-2 and TRBJ2-7; TRBD1 matches at 11 bases. V shed 0 bases, J shed 3 bases, and the junction held 13 bases outside the gene matches. CDR1 is SGHAT, CDR2 FQNNGV, per germline. The CDR3 covers 19 residues. The CDR3 loop is CASSLDIITGTGGNYEQYF. The CDR3 bases are TGTGCCAGCAGCTTAGATATTATTACCGGGACAGGGGGTAACTACGAGCAGTACTTC. Full variable domain (outside the CDR3, taken from reference TRBV11-2 and TRBJ2-7): EAGVAQSPRYKIIEKRQSVAFWCNPISGHATLYWYQQILGQGPKLLIQFQNNGVVDDSQLPKDRFSAERLKGVDSTLKIQPAKLEDSAVYLCASSLDIITGTGGNYEQYFGPGTRLTVT.

This clonotype was counted only a few times. The chain has TRBV5-1 and TRBJ2-2, with D possibly matching TRBD1 (6 bases). CDR1 is SGHRS and CDR2 is YFSETQ in the germline V gene. This CDR3 has 15 amino acids. Deletions cut 4 bases from V and 4 bases from J, with 14 bases between. In DNA form, the CDR3 reads TGCGCCAGCAGCAACAGGGCCCCAGGCACCGGGGAGCTGTTTTTT. Protein product: CASSNRAPGTGELFF.

The table lists this clonotype with many counts. J is TRBJ2-1 and V is TRBV6-1, with 12 bases that match TRBD2. Germline CDR1 and CDR2: MNHNS and SASEGT. The J segment lost 9 bases and the V segment lost 5 bases, leaving 8 bases of the junction unmatched. The CDR3 extends over 15 amino acids. CDR3 sequence (DNA): TGTGCCAGCAGTCAGACTAGCGGGAGCAGGGGTGAGCAGTTCTTC. Translating it yields CASSQTSGSRGEQFF.

This clonotype showed up just a few times. The chain has TRBV7-2 and TRBJ2-1; 11 positions match TRBD2. This CDR3 contains 16 residues. Germline CDR1 SGHTA, CDR2 FQGNSA. The junction had 5 bases not matched to a gene; V was cut back by 1 base and J by 6 bases. The CDR3 loop reads CASSLGLAGGGNEQFF. The CDR3 DNA sequence: TGTGCCAGCAGCTTAGGATTAGCGGGAGGGGGCAATGAGCAGTTCTTC.

The CDR3 DNA follows: TGTGCCAGCAGTCCCTGGGCAGGGAGGAACACTGAAGCTTTCTTT. Its protein is CASSPWAGRNTEAFF. This sequence joins TRBV28 and TRBJ1-1; D perhaps matches TRBD1 (5 bases). Trimming left V 5 bases short and J 1 base short, with 14 bases between. This CDR3 contains 15 residues. The germline V gene has CDR1 MDHEN and CDR2 SYDVKM.

V and J are TRBV18 and TRBJ2-5; the match to TRBD1 covers 7 bases. Germline V gives CDR1 KGHSH, CDR2 LQKENI. Losses at the gene ends were 5 bases for V and 5 bases for J; bases not matched to a gene: 8. The CDR3 contains 14 residues. CDR3 amino acids: CASSSIQGTETQYF. The CDR3 bases are TGTGCCAGCTCATCCATACAGGGGACGGAGACCCAGTACTTC.

J is TRBJ2-7 and V is TRBV7-3; D is ambiguous. Trimming removed 5 bases from V and 6 bases from J, with 11 bases in between. CDR3 length: 12 residues. Germline-derived CDR1 and CDR2 are SGHTA and FQGTGA. The CDR3 sequence: CASSREVGEQYF. The CDR3 region has the DNA TGTGCCAGCAGCAGAGAGGTTGGCGAGCAGTACTTC.

The chain links TRBV12-3 or TRBV12-4 to TRBJ1-6; the D gene is possibly TRBD1 (6 bases). The CDR3 spans 12 residues. The V end lost 8 bases, the J end lost 7 bases, and 9 bases lay between the germline ends. CDR3 DNA: TGTGCCAGCTACGGACAGAATTCACCCCTCCACTTT. It codes for CASYGQNSPLHF.

The chain joins TRBV6-2 or TRBV6-3 to TRBJ2-7; 9 bases fit TRBD1. The junction had 9 bases not matched to a gene; V was cut back by 2 bases and J by 7 bases. The CDR3 has 15 amino acids. Germline CDR1 is MNHEY and CDR2 is SVGEGT. CDR3 sequence (DNA): TGTGCCAGCAGTTACCCGATACAGGGGGCGAGGGAGCAGTACTTC. It codes for CASSYPIQGAREQYF.

Here the CDR3 DNA reads TGTGCCAGCAGGAGGAACACAGGGGGCATCGGTGAAAAACTGTTTTTT. It translates to CASRRNTGGIGEKLFF. This chain uses TRBV27 with TRBJ1-4; 9 bases are a match to TRBD1. The CDR3 has 16 amino acids. V trimming: 6 bases; J trimming: 7 bases; junction bases outside the gene matches: 12. From germline, CDR1 is MNHEY and CDR2 SMNVEV (reference sequence). Based on the CDR3 plus reference TRBV27 and TRBJ1-4, the full variable domain is EAQVTQNPRYLITVTGKKLTVTCSQNMNHEYMSWYRQDPGLGLRQIYYSMNVEVTDKGDVPEGYKVSRKEKRNFPLILESPSPNQTSLYFCASRRNTGGIGEKLFFGSGTQLSVL.

This clonotype was seen a handful of times. V gene TRBV12-3 or TRBV12-4 combines with J gene TRBJ1-1; D remains ambiguous. V was clipped by 3 bases and J by 5 bases, with 13 bases between them. CDR3 length: 14 residues. CDR3 loop: CASSFEGFRTEAFF. The CDR3 bases are TGTGCCAGCAGTTTTGAGGGATTTAGGACTGAAGCTTTCTTT.

This clonotype was picked up many times. The genes are TRBV5-1 and TRBJ2-1; 8 bases fit TRBD1. V trimming: 4 bases; J trimming: 3 bases; junction bases outside the gene matches: 6. This CDR3 spans 15 amino acids. CDR1 and CDR2 from the germline V gene are SGHRS and YFSETQ. CDR3 sequence reads: CASSPDRGNYNEQFF. DNA for the CDR3: TGCGCCAGCAGCCCTGACAGGGGCAACTACAATGAGCAGTTCTTC.

This clonotype was seen a single time. This chain joins TRBV2 and TRBJ2-1, with 14 bases identical to TRBD2. Unmatched junction bases numbered 3, after V lost 10 bases and J lost 4 bases. Germline CDR1 SNHLY, CDR2 FYNNEI. CDR3 length: 14 residues. This CDR3 reads CATRTSGGYNEQFF. In DNA form, the CDR3 reads TGTGCCACTAGGACTAGCGGGGGGTACAATGAGCAGTTCTTC.

In its sample, this clonotype was seen a few times. The V gene is TRBV7-2, the J gene TRBJ1-1; no definite D call. V gave up 5 bases and J gave up 6 bases, with 16 bases separating them. The germline V gene has CDR1 SGHTA and CDR2 FQGNSA. This CDR3 comprises 14 residues. CDR3 sequence reads: CASSPDYVRPEAFF. Written as DNA, the CDR3 is TGTGCCAGCAGCCCGGATTACGTCCGCCCTGAAGCTTTCTTT.

The chain employs TRBV4-3 and TRBJ2-7, with D possibly being TRBD2 (5 bases). Deletions cut 0 bases from V and 1 base from J, with 16 bases between. The V gene's germline CDR1 is LGHNA and CDR2 YSLEER. This CDR3 comprises 17 residues. For the CDR3, the DNA is TGCGCCAGCAGCCAAGATCTGACCGGACTGTCATCCTACGAGCAGTACTTC. This encodes CASSQDLTGLSSYEQYF.

Many counts were recorded for this clonotype. The chain joins TRBV30 to TRBJ2-7; D not resolved. V shed 0 bases and J shed 2 bases, with 8 bases lying between them. The CDR3 has 13 amino acids. Germline CDR1 and CDR2: GTSNPN and SVGIG (reference sequence). The CDR3 reads CAWSVGRAYEQYF. In DNA, the CDR3 is TGTGCCTGGAGTGTAGGTCGGGCCTACGAGCAGTACTTC.

There are many counts of this clonotype. V is TRBV27 and J is TRBJ2-7; TRBD2 might be the D (6 bases). Trimming removed 4 bases at V and 3 bases at J, with 13 bases between. This CDR3 has 14 amino acids. The germline V gene encodes CDR1 MNHEY and CDR2 SMNVEV (reference sequence). The CDR3 loop reads CASSWGSSGYEQYF. The CDR3 DNA reads as TGTGCCAGCAGTTGGGGGAGTAGCGGCTACGAGCAGTACTTC.

This clonotype was counted between two and nine times. V and J are TRBV6-7 and TRBJ2-3; D not resolved. TRBV6-7 is placed among ORFs of uncertain function. The V end was cut by 6 bases, the J end by 4 bases, with 5 bases between. The CDR3 is 11 amino acids. CDR3 protein: CASSPPDTQYF. The CDR3 DNA follows: TGTGCCAGCAGCCCCCCAGATACGCAGTATTTT.

The J gene is TRBJ2-7, the V gene TRBV7-9, with a tentative D call TRBD2 (7 bases). V shed 5 bases and J shed 2 bases, with 19 bases lying between them. The V gene's germline CDR1 is SEHNR and CDR2 FQNEAQ (reference sequence). This CDR3 spans 16 amino acids. The DNA of the CDR3 is TGTGCCAGCAGCCATTGGGGGGGGCGCGAACCCTACGAGCAGTACTTC. Amino acid sequence: CASSHWGGREPYEQYF.